A selection of T cell receptor beta chains follows, all from one sample in a study of T cells in Graves' hyperthyroidism and ophthalmopathy. One entry per CDR3 protein, called by TCRdb with MiXCR from the multiplex PCR reads. This table holds some 360,000 distinct CDR3 sequences, 15% to 20% found once. Sequenced: blood. These TCRs come from a woman between 40 and 55 years old with Graves' ophthalmopathy. CDR3s include the opening cysteine and the closing phenylalanine or tryptophan. D genes are given only for firm matches. Clone size, where shown, is once, few, many, or a class for clones that have expanded.

clone size,D gene,V gene,J gene,CDR3 protein,CDR3 DNA
many,-,TRBV11-2,TRBJ1-1,CASSFQGGTTEAFF,TGTGCCAGCAGTTTTCAGGGAGGGACCACTGAAGCTTTCTTT
many,-,TRBV28,TRBJ2-7,CASSFRAASYEQYF,TGTGCCAGCAGCTTTCGGGCCGCATCCTACGAGCAGTACTTC
many,-,TRBV7-3,TRBJ2-2,CASSLAGRTGELFF,TGTGCCAGCAGCTTAGCGGGACGAACCGGGGAGCTGTTTTTT
-,TRBD1,TRBV12-3/TRBV12-4,TRBJ2-5,CASSQTGQPKETQYF,TGTGCCAGCAGTCAAACGGGACAGCCAAAGGAGACCCAGTACTTC
many,-,TRBV6-1,TRBJ1-3,CASSKGGGTGNTIYF,TGTGCCAGCAGTAAAGGGGGGGGAACAGGAAACACCATATATTTT
many,TRBD1,TRBV28,TRBJ1-1,CASSLTPQGLVAFF,TGTGCCAGCAGTTTAACGCCACAGGGGTTAGTCGCTTTCTTT
many,-,TRBV7-8,TRBJ2-7,CASSLVAISGYEQYF,TGTGCCAGCAGCTTAGTGGCTATTTCCGGATACGAGCAGTACTTC
-,-,TRBV10-3,TRBJ2-5,CAISEDREPQETQYF,TGTGCCATCAGTGAAGACCGGGAACCTCAAGAGACCCAGTACTTC
many,-,TRBV19,TRBJ1-1,CASSIGHLNTEAFF,TGTGCCAGTAGTATTGGACACCTGAACACTGAAGCTTTCTTT
many,TRBD1,TRBV10-3,TRBJ1-5,CAATSGGSGQPQHF,TGTGCCGCTACTTCAGGGGGTTCGGGTCAGCCCCAGCATTTT
many,TRBD2,TRBV6-5,TRBJ2-6,CASSLISGRSSGANVLTF,TGTGCCAGCAGTCTAATTAGCGGGAGGTCTTCTGGGGCCAACGTCCTGACTTTC
many,-,TRBV6-1,TRBJ2-6,CASKQPGANVLTF,TGTGCCAGCAAACAACCTGGGGCCAACGTCCTGACTTTC
many,-,TRBV11-1,TRBJ2-7,CASSFGEGEQYF,TGTGCCAGCAGCTTCGGAGAGGGCGAGCAGTACTTC
many,TRBD2,TRBV11-3,TRBJ2-7,CASSFSGRAYEQYF,TGTGCCAGCAGCTTTAGCGGGAGGGCCTACGAGCAGTACTTC
many,TRBD1,TRBV29-1,TRBJ2-1,CSVYTGGNHQWDEQFF,TGCAGCGTTTATACAGGGGGGAACCACCAATGGGATGAGCAGTTCTTC
many,-,TRBV4-1,TRBJ2-7,CASSELFRDDISYEQYF,TGCGCCAGCAGCGAATTATTCCGGGACGATATTTCCTACGAGCAGTACTTC
once,TRBD2,TRBV20-1,TRBJ2-5,CSARDLGTSGRGETQYF,TGCAGTGCTAGAGATCTGGGGACTAGCGGGAGAGGGGAGACCCAGTACTTC
many,-,TRBV18,TRBJ2-5,CASSPRGVETQYF,TGTGCCAGCTCACCACGAGGGGTAGAGACCCAGTACTTC